These 14 T cell receptor beta chains were all obtained from the same sample, sequenced in a study of tumor-infiltrating lymphocytes in primary liver carcinoma. Germline DNA was also extracted, with blood RNA taken from unsorted whole blood. A primer matching the constant region was used to make TCR beta cDNA from around 460 ng of total RNA. A slightly modified ARM-PCR protocol with three nested multiplex PCR rounds produced these TCR beta libraries. Forward primers for TRBV1-TRBV30 and a C-beta reverse primer served the first two PCR rounds, at about 11 cycles each. MiXCR, run by TCRdb on the multiplex PCR reads, gives a single entry per CDR3 protein. The sample includes 250,000 to 400,000 distinct CDR3 sequences, around three fifths of them seen just once. Sequencing was carried out using peripheral blood. These receptors all stem from a man in his forties or fifties with primary liver carcinoma and hepatitis B virus infection.

As concerns this clonotype: This may be a read error: a much more frequent sequence differs by one nucleotide. The gene calls are TRBV4-3 and TRBJ1-1; 7 nucleotides line up with TRBD1. This CDR3 is 17 amino acids long. Germline CDR1 LGHNA, CDR2 YSLEER. CDR3 nucleotide sequence: TGCGTCAGCAGCCAAGACAGGGCGTTACTCATGAACACTGAAGCTTTCTTT. This translates into CVSSQDRALLMNTEAFF.

Concerning this clonotype itself: Mismatch with germline at one junction end may stem from a read error. V gene TRBV5-5 combines with J gene TRBJ2-3; D gene uncertain. The CDR3 sequence is 13 residues long. Germline V gene data show CDR1 as SGHKS and CDR2 as YYEKEE (reference sequence). The CDR3 bases are TGTGACAGCAGCTTGAGAAGCACAGATACGCAGTATTTT. Translation gives CDSSLRSTDTQYF.

Notes on this clonotype: This may be a read error, as it is one base from a much larger clone. This rearrangement joins TRBV5-1 to TRBJ2-2; 12 bases align to TRBD2. Germline-derived CDR1 and CDR2 are SGHRS and YFSETQ. The CDR3 consists of 17 residues. This CDR3 is CASSFETSGRNNGELFF. The CDR3 DNA is TGCGCCAGCAGCTTCGAAACTAGCGGGAGGAACAACGGGGAGCTGTTTTTT.

The rearrangement joins TRBV2 to TRBJ1-4; TRBD1 matches 7 bases. V was pared by 8 bases and J by 0 bases, with 6 bases of the junction left unmatched. The germline CDR1 and CDR2 sequences are SNHLY and FYNNEI. CDR3 length: 15 residues. The CDR3 nucleotides read TGTGCCAGCCTTCCCGGGACAGCAACTAATGAAAAACTGTTTTTT. It codes for CASLPGTATNEKLFF.

Concerning this clonotype: One end of the junction does not line up with germline, which may come from a read error. CDR3: CSSISDLSYEQYF. The CDR3 DNA is TGTTCCAGCATCTCGGACCTCTCCTACGAGCAGTACTTC. The chain employs TRBV11-1 and TRBJ2-7; D call uncertain. Germline-derived CDR1 and CDR2 are SGHAT and FQDESV (reference sequence). This CDR3 is built from 13 residues.

With respect to this clonotype: A much more abundant neighbour one base away suggests this may be a read error. The chain combines TRBV28 with TRBJ2-1; D call uncertain. CDR1 and CDR2 from the germline V gene are MDHEN and SYDVKM. This CDR3 has 11 residues. CDR3 nucleotide sequence: TGTGCCAGCAGCCTTAACAATAAGCAGTTCTTC. Encoded protein: CASSLNNKQFF.

About this clonotype itself: This may come from a read error, since a much larger clone is one base off. The V call is TRBV10-3, the J call TRBJ2-6; D not resolved. CDR3 length: 12 residues. V lost 10 bases to trimming and J lost 2 bases, with 6 bases between them. Germline values: CDR1 ENHRY, CDR2 SYGVKD. CDR3 nucleotides: TGTGCCACCTCCCCTGGGGCCAACGTCCTGACTTTC. This translates into CATSPGANVLTF.

In regard to this clonotype: The junction and the germline gene differ at one end; a read error may be behind it. The J gene is TRBJ1-2, the V gene TRBV6-6; the D is unclear. The CDR3 totals 12 residues. The germline CDR1 and CDR2 sequences are MNHNY and SVGAGI (reference sequence). CDR3 sequence (DNA): TGTGCCAGCAGTATCCTGTCGAGTGGCTACACTTTC. Its protein product is CASSILSSGYTF.

In the case of this clonotype: This may arise from a read error, as a much more abundant clone is one base away. This CDR3 fails to terminate in the conserved phenylalanine or tryptophan, so it likely reflects a read error. The V and J genes are TRBV12-3 or TRBV12-4 and TRBJ2-2; D ambiguous. V was shortened by 6 bases and J by 3 bases, with 2 bases between the two germline ends. This CDR3 contains 11 residues. CDR3 region: CASRHTGELFS. CDR3 in DNA: TGTGCCAGCAGGCACACCGGGGAGCTGTTTTCT.

This clonotype has just one count. With a much larger clone just one base away, this may be a read error. The V and J genes are TRBV10-3 and TRBJ2-3, with D possibly matching TRBD2 (5 bases). CDR1 and CDR2 (germline): ENHRY, SYGVKD. The CDR3 is 10 amino acids. The CDR3 DNA reads TGTGCTACCCGGGGAGATACGCAGTATTTT. Translation: CATRGDTQYF.

This clonotype showed up many times. V is TRBV4-3 and J is TRBJ1-2; D not certain. The CDR3 length is 16 residues. Trimming stripped 0 bases from V and 5 bases from J, with 16 bases between. Germline V CDR1 and CDR2: LGHNA, YSLEER. The CDR3 bases are TGCGCCAGCAGCCAAGATCTCCTGAGGGCTCAGTATGGCTACACCTTC. As protein: CASSQDLLRAQYGYTF.

This chain joins TRBV30 and TRBJ1-1; TRBD1 matches 7 bases. Looked up from germline, CDR1 is GTSNPN and CDR2 is SVGIG (reference sequence). CDR3 length: 13 residues. J gave up 1 base and V 1 base, and 0 bases lay outside the gene matches. CDR3 sequence (DNA): TGTGCCTGGAGTGGGACAGGGAACACTGAAGCTTTCTTT. It specifies CAWSGTGNTEAFF. Using reference TRBV30 and TRBJ1-1 for the parts outside the CDR3, the full variable domain is SQTIHQWPATLVQPVGSPLSLECTVEGTSNPNLYWYRQAAGRGLQLLFYSVGIGQISSEVPQNLSASRPQDRQFILSSKKLLLSDSGFYLCAWSGTGNTEAFFGQGTRLTVV.

In this sample, this clonotype turned up a few times. The rearrangement joins TRBV5-5 to TRBJ2-2; either TRBD1 or TRBD2 may supply D (5 bases each). Germline loops: CDR1 SGHKS, CDR2 YYEKEE (reference sequence). The length of the CDR3 is 18 residues. Between the trimmed V and J ends, which lost 0 bases and 3 bases, there was a span of 18 bases. DNA of the CDR3: TGTGCCAGCAGCTTGGTTTTTACGGGACGGGTCCACACCGGGGAGCTGTTTTTT. This codes for CASSLVFTGRVHTGELFF.

With respect to this clonotype: Because the CDR3 is missing its conserved closing phenylalanine or tryptophan, this is likely a read error. The rearrangement uses TRBV11-2 and TRBJ2-2, with a weak D call TRBD2 (6 bases). The CDR3 spans 15 residues. With 2 bases removed from V and 5 bases from J, the gap between germline ends came to 12 bases. Germline CDR1 SGHAT, CDR2 FQNNGV. CDR3 sequence: CASSLMSGGTGELFV. The CDR3 bases are TGTGCCAGCAGCTTAATGTCTGGGGGGACCGGGGAGCTGTTTGTT.